This TCR beta chain was obtained from a study of shared clonotypes between healthy human individuals. Original analysis: Filtering differed because ImmunoSEQ produced junction-only sequences that carried no quality scores. Profiling relied on immunoSEQ multiplex PCR, and the TCRdb table lists in-frame clones only, not all of them. V and J calls and clone size follow that table, whereas D and trimming were derived from the DNA. The sample shows nearly 2 million clones, about 95% of them seen only once. Positive CCR7 selection of CD45RO-negative cells yielded the naive CD8 cells, and terminally differentiated effector memory CD45RA+ cells were excluded. This CDR3 is built from 13 residues. V was pared by 5 bases and J by 1 base, with 9 bases between. CDR1 is SGHAT and CDR2 is FQNNGV in the germline V gene. To note about this clone: This sample includes further DNA sequences coding for the same CDR3.

The receptor was isolated from a man aged 18 to 29 in good health. The rearrangement links TRBV11-2 to TRBJ2-7; D gene unclear. The sequenced sample consisted of naive CD8+ T cells sorted from blood. The CDR3 DNA reads TGTGCCAGCAGCCTCGTGGGGTCCTACGAGCAGTACTTC. Residues: CASSLVGSYEQYF. The complete variable domain, with remaining parts taken from reference TRBV11-2 and TRBJ2-7, reads EAGVAQSPRYKIIEKRQSVAFWCNPISGHATLYWYQQILGQGPKLLIQFQNNGVVDDSQLPKDRFSAERLKGVDSTLKIQPAKLEDSAVYLCASSLVGSYEQYFGPGTRLTVT.